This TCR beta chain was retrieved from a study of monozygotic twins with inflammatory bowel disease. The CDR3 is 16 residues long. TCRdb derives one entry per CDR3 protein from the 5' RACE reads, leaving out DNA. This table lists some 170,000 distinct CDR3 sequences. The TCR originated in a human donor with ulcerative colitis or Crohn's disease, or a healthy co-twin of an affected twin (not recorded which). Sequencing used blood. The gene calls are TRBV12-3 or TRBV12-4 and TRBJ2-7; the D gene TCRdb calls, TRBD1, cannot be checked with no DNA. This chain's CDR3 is CASSSQGLDRFGGQYF.